This T cell receptor (beta chain) was sequenced during a study of CD8 T cells in ankylosing spondylitis. Study outcomes and limitations: Seven to nine highly homologous variants formed a TCR beta motif that appeared characteristic of ankylosing spondylitis blood.

CDR3 length equals 14 residues. Germline CDR1 and CDR2: LNHNV and YYDKDF (reference sequence). V lost 7 bases, J lost 1 base, and 4 bases stayed unmatched. TCRdb redid the calling of the 5' RACE reads with MiXCR, one entry per CDR3 protein. Among fewer than 250,000 distinct CDR3 sequences listed, about 16% were seen once. To note about this clonotype: Its cognate antigen is unknown.

The genes are TRBV15 and TRBJ1-5, with TRBD1 matching 7 bases. This TCR came from a male donor with ankylosing spondylitis. Sequencing used blood, either unsorted or a sorted T cell fraction (not recorded which). CDR3 sequence (DNA): TGTGCCACCAACAGGGGAGTGAGCAATCAGCCCCAGCATTTT. It is translated as CATNRGVSNQPQHF. The full variable domain, with the rest looked up from reference TRBV15 and TRBJ1-5, is DAMVIQNPRYQVTQFGKPVTLSCSQTLNHNVMYWYQQKSSQAPKLLFHYYDKDFNNEADTPDNFQSRRPNTSFCFLDIRSPGLGDTAMYLCATNRGVSNQPQHFGDGTRLSIL.